These 31 T cell receptor beta chains were sequenced from one sample in a study of vaccination and CD4 T cells after COVID-19. An Oncomine TCR Beta short-read assay was used to sequence the DNA from cultured CD4+ T cells. Each CDR3 protein is one row after TCRdb ran MiXCR on the PCR reads. Altogether several thousand distinct CDR3 sequences are present, roughly 50% being singletons, with the ten largest covering roughly 30%. Treatment described: roughly ten-day PBMC culture with coronavirus spike peptide pools or control peptides (ViraFEST assay). Those CD4+ T cells from the unexposed donor predate the COVID-19 pandemic (2011-2018). These receptors are not linked to any known antigen. The sequenced sample was CD4+ T cells from blood, cultured in vitro. These receptors were obtained from a human donor in good health.

The sample holds one count of this clonotype. The chain has TRBV7-9 and TRBJ2-4, with 9 nucleotides matching TRBD1. The assigned J gene may be wrong: the sequence end matches TRBJ2-5 better. The CDR3 is 14 amino acids. In germline, CDR1 is SEHNR, CDR2 FQNEAQ (reference sequence). The CDR3 DNA sequence: TGTGCCAGCAGCCCCCGGACAGGGGAAGAGACCCAGTACTTC. Translating gives CASSPRTGEETQYF.

The V and J genes are TRBV10-3 and TRBJ2-7; 7 bases match TRBD2. CDR3 size: 15 residues. Trimming cost V 3 bases and J 0 bases; bases outside gene matches: 5. CDR1 is ENHRY, CDR2 SYGVKD, per germline. The CDR3 DNA is TGTGCCATCAGTGATGGCGGGAGTGTCTCCTACGAGCAGTACTTC. Translated, it gives CAISDGGSVSYEQYF.

The genes are TRBV7-6 and TRBJ1-3; the D is unclear. Germline CDR1 reads SGHVS; CDR2 reads FNYEAQ. Trimming shortened V by 3 bases and J by 0 bases, and 9 bases separated the two germline ends. The CDR3 totals 15 residues. CDR3 residues: CASSLISLSGNTIYF. CDR3 nucleotides: TGTGCCAGCAGCTTGATCTCGCTCTCTGGAAACACCATATATTTT.

This clonotype has more than one count but fewer than ten. The chain carries TRBV6-1 and TRBJ1-2, with 9 bases fitting TRBD1. Germline assignment: CDR1 MNHNS and CDR2 SASEGT. After removal of 2 bases from V and 6 bases from J, the junction contained 13 bases not matched to a gene. The CDR3 has 17 amino acids. The CDR3 reads CASSEQTGGPSRDGYTF. The DNA for the CDR3 is TGTGCCAGCAGTGAACAAACAGGGGGCCCCTCCCGAGATGGCTACACCTTC.

A note on this clonotype: The junction does not match germline at one end; this may be a read error. The V gene is TRBV20-1, the J gene TRBJ1-2, with TRBD1 matching over 9 bases. This CDR3 spans 14 amino acids. The V gene's germline CDR1 is DFQATT and CDR2 SNEGSKA (reference sequence). The CDR3 loop reads CGAREGQGVDGYTF. The DNA for the CDR3 is TGCGGTGCTAGAGAGGGACAGGGCGTCGATGGCTACACCTTC.

The gene calls are TRBV19 and TRBJ2-7; tentatively, D is TRBD1 or TRBD2 (5 bases each). This CDR3 contains 17 residues. Germline-derived CDR1 and CDR2 are LNHDA and SQIVND (reference sequence). Trimming took 6 bases from V and 2 from J, leaving 23 bases between them. CDR3 bases: TGTGCCAGTAGCCCAGCGACCCGGGACCCCCAAGCCTACGAGCAGTACTTC. Its protein is CASSPATRDPQAYEQYF.

The chain recombines TRBV2 with TRBJ1-5, with 9 bases identical to TRBD1. The CDR3 length is 13 residues. Trimming cost V 7 bases and J 4 bases; bases outside gene matches: 2. Per the germline V gene, CDR1 is SNHLY and CDR2 is FYNNEI. This CDR3 is CASTGQGNQPQHF. The CDR3 nucleotides are TGTGCCAGCACGGGACAGGGTAATCAGCCCCAGCATTTT. The whole variable domain, remainder taken from reference TRBV2 and TRBJ1-5, is EPEVTQTPSHQVTQMGQEVILRCVPISNHLYFYWYRQILGQKVEFLVSFYNNEISEKSEIFDDQFSVERPDGSNFTLKIRSTKLEDSAMYFCASTGQGNQPQHFGDGTRLSIL.

This clonotype was found once. J is TRBJ2-1 and V is TRBV11-3; TRBD2 might be the D (6 bases). V lost 5 bases to trimming and J lost 7 bases, with 15 bases between them. The CDR3 spans 14 residues. CDR1 and CDR2 from the germline V gene are SGHNT and YENEEA. CDR3: CASSAGLEGNEQFF. In DNA form, the CDR3 reads TGTGCCAGCAGCGCGGGACTCGAGGGAAATGAGCAGTTCTTC. Using reference TRBV11-3 and TRBJ2-1 for the parts outside the CDR3, the full variable domain is EAGVVQSPRYKIIEKKQPVAFWCNPISGHNTLYWYLQNLGQGPELLIRYENEEAVDDSQLPKDRFSAERLKGVDSTLKIQPAELGDSAVYLCASSAGLEGNEQFFGPGTRLTVL.

The rearrangement links TRBV2 to TRBJ1-6, with no clear D. This CDR3 is built from 14 residues. CDR1 SNHLY and CDR2 FYNNEI come from the germline V gene. Deletions cut 6 bases from V and 0 bases from J, with 6 bases between. This CDR3 reads CASRGSSYNSPLHF. In nucleotides, the CDR3 is TGTGCCAGCAGGGGGAGCTCCTATAATTCACCCCTCCACTTT.

This chain uses TRBV6-2 or TRBV6-3 with TRBJ1-6; possible D gene TRBD1, 6 bases. The germline V and J ends were trimmed by 2 bases and 10 bases, with 15 bases remaining between them. Per germline, CDR1 MNHEY and CDR2 SVGEGT. This CDR3 has 15 amino acids. The CDR3 loop reads CASSYPSMRGSPLHF. The CDR3 DNA is TGTGCCAGCAGTTACCCCTCAATGAGGGGGTCACCCCTCCACTTT.

This chain joins TRBV7-6 and TRBJ1-5, with 9 positions matching TRBD1. The CDR3 has 15 amino acids. Germline lookup yields CDR1 SGHVS and CDR2 FNYEAQ. Losses at the gene ends were 5 bases for V and 6 bases for J; bases not matched to a gene: 8. The CDR3 here is CASSQTGGGGQPQHF. CDR3 nucleotide sequence: TGTGCCAGCAGCCAAACAGGGGGCGGCGGTCAGCCCCAGCATTTT.

The chain recombines TRBV7-8 with TRBJ1-2; the D gene is possibly TRBD1 (5 bases). V shed 5 bases and J shed 6 bases, with 10 bases lying between them. Germline V gene lookup returns CDR1 SGHVS and CDR2 FQNEAQ. This CDR3 is built from 12 residues. This CDR3 reads CASSEGTDGYTF. The DNA of the CDR3 is TGTGCCAGCAGCGAAGGGACGGATGGCTACACCTTC.

The chain employs TRBV24-1 and TRBJ1-2, with D perhaps matching TRBD1 (5 bases). With 3 bases removed from V and 6 bases from J, the gap between germline ends came to 19 bases. Germline V gene data show CDR1 as KGHDR and CDR2 as SFDVKD. The CDR3 totals 16 residues. The CDR3 is CATSDLQGRGVDGYTF. In DNA form, the CDR3 reads TGTGCCACCAGTGATCTCCAAGGGCGGGGGGTGGATGGCTACACCTTC.

V is TRBV6-2 or TRBV6-3 and J is TRBJ2-7; 7 bases are a match to TRBD1. V was pared by 5 bases and J by 5 bases, with 0 bases of the junction left unmatched. The CDR3 sequence is 11 residues long. In germline, CDR1 is MNHEY, CDR2 SVGEGT. The CDR3 nucleotides read TGTGCCAGCAGTGACAGGGACGAGCAGTACTTC. Translation: CASSDRDEQYF.

V is TRBV6-1 and J is TRBJ1-2; D unclear. Trimming pared 6 bases from V and 6 bases from J, leaving 5 bases between. This CDR3 contains 10 residues. Germline CDR1 reads MNHNS; CDR2 reads SASEGT. The CDR3 loop reads CASSENGYTF. The CDR3 coding sequence is TGTGCCAGCAGCGAGAATGGCTACACCTTC.

This clonotype has only a few counts. The chain employs TRBV20-1 and TRBJ1-5, with D hard to call. From germline, CDR1 is DFQATT and CDR2 SNEGSKA (reference sequence). This CDR3 has 12 amino acids. The CDR3 DNA follows: TGCAGCGTTAGGGAACGGGATCAGCCCCAGCATTTT. Translation gives CSVRERDQPQHF.

A few counts support this clonotype. V and J are TRBV6-2 or TRBV6-3 and TRBJ1-1, with 8 nucleotides matching TRBD1. The junction had 4 bases not matched to a gene; V was cut back by 6 bases and J by 1 base. This CDR3 comprises 14 residues. Germline lookup yields CDR1 MNHEY and CDR2 SVGEGT. CDR3: CASRKQGENTEAFF. CDR3 in DNA: TGTGCCAGCAGAAAACAGGGGGAGAACACTGAAGCTTTCTTT.

This clonotype was observed a single time. The chain employs TRBV20-1 and TRBJ2-1; D possibly corresponds to TRBD1 (6 bases). The length of the CDR3 is 15 residues. CDR1 and CDR2 from the germline V gene are DFQATT and SNEGSKA (reference sequence). V lost 6 bases, J lost 7 bases, and 22 bases lay in between. The DNA for the CDR3 is TGCAGTGCCGAGAGGTCGACAGGTATAGTGAATGAGCAGTTCTTC. Its protein product is CSAERSTGIVNEQFF.

The chain couples TRBV19 to TRBJ1-2; 10 positions agree with TRBD1. Trimming cost V 3 bases and J 3 bases; bases outside gene matches: 10. The germline CDR1 and CDR2 sequences are LNHDA and SQIVND (reference sequence). This CDR3 region has 17 residues. The CDR3 reads CASSISHRDRGDYGYTF. For the CDR3, the DNA is TGTGCCAGTAGTATTTCTCATAGGGACAGGGGCGACTATGGCTACACCTTC.

This clonotype was seen a handful of times. The CDR3 sequence: CSARVHPPENSPLHF. CDR3 bases: TGCAGTGCTAGAGTGCACCCTCCGGAAAATTCACCCCTCCACTTT. The J gene is TRBJ1-6, the V gene TRBV20-1, with D unresolved. CDR3 length equals 15 residues. Deletions cut 1 base from V and 7 bases from J, with 14 bases between. Germline CDR1 DFQATT, CDR2 SNEGSKA (reference sequence).

This clonotype showed up just a few times. The chain has TRBV6-5 and TRBJ1-2; D might be TRBD1 (6 bases). CDR3 length: 15 amino acids. The V end was cut by 4 bases, the J end by 2 bases, with 14 bases between. The germline CDR1 and CDR2 sequences are MNHEY and SVGAGI. The CDR3 reads CASSFSGDPNYGYTF. As DNA, the CDR3 is TGTGCCAGCAGTTTCTCAGGGGACCCCAACTATGGCTACACCTTC.

The chain couples TRBV7-9 to TRBJ2-5; D assignment may be TRBD1 or TRBD2 (5 bases each). Between the trimmed V and J ends, which lost 3 bases and 3 bases, there was a span of 11 bases. The germline CDR1 and CDR2 sequences are SEHNR and FQNEAQ (reference sequence). The CDR3 has 14 residues. This chain's CDR3 is CASSFLGVEETQYF. The CDR3 DNA reads as TGTGCCAGCAGCTTTTTGGGGGTCGAAGAGACCCAGTACTTC.

This clonotype was detected only a few times. The chain links TRBV27 to TRBJ1-6, with D possibly matching TRBD1 (6 bases). The CDR3 length is 14 residues. Trimming removed 7 bases at V and 11 bases at J, with 18 bases between. Germline CDR1 MNHEY, CDR2 SMNVEV (reference sequence). The CDR3 DNA follows: TGTGCCAGCAACTCCGGGACACCCTACGCACCCCTCCACTTT. It translates to CASNSGTPYAPLHF.

This clonotype was detected a few times. V gene TRBV6-1 combines with J gene TRBJ1-2; D unresolved. Trimming stripped 1 base from V and 5 bases from J, with 8 bases between. Per the germline V gene, CDR1 is MNHNS and CDR2 is SASEGT. This CDR3 spans 13 amino acids. Here the CDR3 DNA reads TGTGCCAGCAGTGAAGGGCCGCAATATGGCTACACCTTC. Protein: CASSEGPQYGYTF.

The chain joins TRBV11-2 to TRBJ1-1; D may be TRBD1 (6 bases). V was cut by 4 bases and J by 4 bases, with 22 bases left in between. The CDR3 contains 17 residues. Germline values: CDR1 SGHAT, CDR2 FQNNGV. CDR3 loop: CASSSETGPVAATEAFF. The CDR3 DNA reads as TGTGCCAGCAGCTCCGAGACAGGTCCGGTCGCGGCCACTGAAGCTTTCTTT. The full variable domain, completed using reference TRBV11-2 and TRBJ1-1, is EAGVAQSPRYKIIEKRQSVAFWCNPISGHATLYWYQQILGQGPKLLIQFQNNGVVDDSQLPKDRFSAERLKGVDSTLKIQPAKLEDSAVYLCASSSETGPVAATEAFFGQGTRLTVV.

This clonotype has a handful of counts. The chain recombines TRBV11-2 with TRBJ1-2; 7 bases are shared with TRBD1. CDR3 length: 18 amino acids. Losses at the gene ends were 1 base for V and 6 bases for J; bases not matched to a gene: 17. CDR1 is SGHAT, CDR2 FQNNGV, per germline. CDR3 sequence reads: CASSLVRNRGARVDGYTF. The DNA of the CDR3 is TGTGCCAGCAGCTTAGTAAGGAACAGGGGAGCTAGAGTAGATGGCTACACCTTC.

The rearrangement uses TRBV15 and TRBJ2-5; D is ambiguous. The CDR3 has 15 amino acids. Germline values: CDR1 LNHNV, CDR2 YYDKDF (reference sequence). The germline V and J ends were trimmed by 3 bases and 4 bases, with 15 bases remaining between them. CDR3: CATSRDRNLGETQYF. The CDR3 DNA sequence: TGTGCCACCAGCAGGGACCGCAACTTGGGAGAGACCCAGTACTTC.

V usage is TRBV20-1 and J usage is TRBJ1-1, with D unresolved. The V end was cut by 3 bases, the J end by 0 bases, with 17 bases between. Per germline, CDR1 DFQATT and CDR2 SNEGSKA (reference sequence). This CDR3 spans 16 amino acids. The CDR3, as DNA: TGCAGTGCTAGGTCCAGGAGGGTCAGTATGAACACTGAAGCTTTCTTT. Translated: CSARSRRVSMNTEAFF.

CDR3 DNA: TGTGCCAGCAGTTACTCTAGGGGGACGGAGACCCAGTACTTC. It codes for CASSYSRGTETQYF. This chain uses TRBV6-5 with TRBJ2-5, with D tentatively TRBD1 (6 bases). V gave up 0 bases and J gave up 5 bases, with 10 bases separating them. In germline, CDR1 is MNHEY, CDR2 SVGAGI. CDR3 length: 14 amino acids.

This clonotype was counted between two and nine times. The rearrangement links TRBV7-8 to TRBJ2-5, with 9 bases aligning to TRBD2. The ends lost 5 bases at V and 4 bases at J; junction bases unmatched: 8. CDR3 length: 15 amino acids. Germline V lookup: CDR1 SGHVS, CDR2 FQNEAQ. DNA of the CDR3: TGTGCCAGCAGCCGGCGGGAGGGCCTTTTAGAGACCCAGTACTTC. Its protein is CASSRREGLLETQYF.

The V gene is TRBV5-1, the J gene TRBJ2-5, with D unclear. The CDR3 spans 14 residues. The germline V gene has CDR1 SGHRS and CDR2 YFSETQ. V shed 0 bases and J shed 0 bases, with 6 bases lying between them. The CDR3 region is CASSLADYQETQYF. CDR3 in DNA: TGCGCCAGCAGCTTGGCCGACTACCAAGAGACCCAGTACTTC.